A selection of T cell receptor beta chains follows, all from one sample in a study of memory CD4+ T cells and cytomegalovirus serostatus. TCRdb keeps only in-frame clones here, not all; method: immunoSEQ multiplex PCR. The table has tens of thousands of clones, 75% to 85% seen once. The specimen was memory CD4+ T cells from blood. Receptors originate from an adult in good health and CMV-seronegative. The CDR3 runs from the conserved cysteine through the conserved F or W. The D gene is left open where the match is weak. Rows may omit the clone size; those that give it use once, few, many or a size class.

CDR3 DNA,CDR3 protein,clone size,V gene,D gene,J gene
TGTGCCAGCAGGCGACAGGGTTCAGCTTTCTTT,CASRRQGSAFF,NA,TRBV6-5,TRBD1,TRBJ1-1
TGTGCCAGCAGTCGCACTAGCGGTAACTTCTACGAGCAGTACTTC,CASSRTSGNFYEQYF,many,TRBV28,TRBD2,TRBJ2-7
TGTGCCAGCAGTCCAATTTGGGGAGCGGGGCGTGAAAAACTGTTTTTT,CASSPIWGAGREKLFF,NA,TRBV2,NA,TRBJ1-4
TGTGCCAGCAGTAAAGGGGGAGGGCGCTCCCTCTACGAGCAGTACTTC,CASSKGGGRSLYEQYF,NA,TRBV27,NA,TRBJ2-7
TGTGCCAGCAGCGAGGGACAGGGATTTGGGTATGGCTACACCTTC,CASSEGQGFGYGYTF,NA,TRBV5-6,TRBD1,TRBJ1-2
TGTGCCAGCAGCCCACGGTCTACTAACTATGGCTACACCTTC,CASSPRSTNYGYTF,NA,TRBV7-9,NA,TRBJ1-2
TGTGCCAGCAGGCACACTCGGCTAGCGGTAGGAGATACGCAGTATTTT,CASRHTRLAVGDTQYF,once,TRBV2,TRBD2,TRBJ2-3
TGTGCCAGCAGTGATCCGGGACGGTCCAATCAGCCCCAGCATTTT,CASSDPGRSNQPQHF,NA,TRBV2,NA,TRBJ1-5
TGTGCCAGCAGCCCCCGCAGAGCGGGCCCCTCCTACAATGAGCAGTTCTTC,CASSPRRAGPSYNEQFF,few,TRBV9,NA,TRBJ2-1
TGTGCCAGCAGTTTTACAGGGGGCTGGGACACTGAAGCTTTCTTT,CASSFTGGWDTEAFF,once,TRBV6-6,TRBD1,TRBJ1-1
TGTGCTAGTGGTTTGCAACAGGGTTTTCAGTACTTC,CASGLQQGFQYF,NA,TRBV12-5,NA,TRBJ2-7
TGTGCCAGCAGTCCGGGCCTCATAGAAGAGACCCAGTACTTC,CASSPGLIEETQYF,NA,TRBV7-6,NA,TRBJ2-5
TGTGCCAGCAGCTTATCAAGGAACACCGGGGAGCTGTTTTTT,CASSLSRNTGELFF,NA,TRBV7-2,NA,TRBJ2-2
TGTGCCAGTAGTATGCAAGGACAGGGCTATGGCTACACCTTC,CASSMQGQGYGYTF,NA,TRBV19,TRBD1,TRBJ1-2
TGTGCCAGCAGCCAGGGGCGGCTGAACACTGAAGCTTTCTTT,CASSQGRLNTEAFF,NA,TRBV11-3,NA,TRBJ1-1
TGTGCCACCAGCAGAGATAGGGGCAGCTCTGGAAACACCATATATTTT,CATSRDRGSSGNTIYF,NA,TRBV15,NA,TRBJ1-3
TGTGCCAGCAGTTTAAAAGGTGGGGGAACTAACTATGGCTACACCTTC,CASSLKGGGTNYGYTF,once,TRBV27,NA,TRBJ1-2